Below, 19 T cell receptor beta chains from the same sample are listed, as sequenced in a study of OX40 agonist ivuxolimab in advanced cancers. Profiled with immunoSEQ multiplex PCR; TCRdb holds only in-frame clones, not every one. The table lists some 76,000 clones, around nine tenths of them singletons. The sample consisted of CD4+ or CD8+ T cells sorted from blood, taken in a trial of the OX40 agonist ivuxolimab. These receptors came from an adult with an advanced solid tumor such as melanoma, head and neck, liver or kidney cancer.

The rearrangement uses TRBV9 and TRBJ2-2; D not certain. Per the germline V gene, CDR1 is SGDLS and CDR2 is YYNGEE. Trimming left V 5 bases short and J 4 bases short, with 12 bases between. This CDR3 has 14 residues. Written as DNA, the CDR3 is TGTGCCAGCAGTGTTGACACCCCCACCGGGGAGCTGTTTTTT. This translates into CASSVDTPTGELFF.

The V call is TRBV5-1, the J call TRBJ1-5, with D unclear. Germline lookup yields CDR1 SGHRS and CDR2 YFSETQ. The CDR3 runs to 20 residues. V was clipped by 0 bases and J by 4 bases, with 26 bases between them. Written as DNA, the CDR3 is TGCGCCAGCAGCTTGGTCGTCGTTATTACCGCCGGGGAAAAGAATCAGCCCCAGCATTTT. This codes for CASSLVVVITAGEKNQPQHF.

The rearrangement joins TRBV19 to TRBJ1-5; tentatively, D is TRBD1 (6 bases). From germline, CDR1 is LNHDA and CDR2 SQIVND (reference sequence). The CDR3 runs to 20 residues. With 4 bases removed from V and 0 bases from J, the gap between germline ends came to 25 bases. The CDR3 loop is CASSTSQGVGARYSNQPQHF. CDR3 sequence (DNA): TGTGCCAGTAGTACCAGCCAGGGTGTGGGGGCCCGATATAGCAATCAGCCCCAGCATTTT. Drawing the rest from reference TRBV19 and TRBJ1-5, the complete variable domain is DGGITQSPKYLFRKEGQNVTLSCEQNLNHDAMYWYRQDPGQGLRLIYYSQIVNDFQKGDIAEGYSVSREKKESFPLTVTSAQKNPTAFYLCASSTSQGVGARYSNQPQHFGDGTRLSIL.

This clone was observed a handful of times. The chain recombines TRBV2 with TRBJ1-6; the match to TRBD1 covers 8 bases. Germline V CDR1 and CDR2: SNHLY, FYNNEI. Trimming removed 3 bases from V and 9 bases from J; junction bases left unmatched: 7. This CDR3 region has 15 residues. The CDR3 nucleotides are TGTGCCAGCAGTGAGTGGACAGGGAAAGGTTCACCCCTCCACTTT. This encodes CASSEWTGKGSPLHF.

V is TRBV27 and J is TRBJ2-7; D unresolved. V shed 6 bases and J shed 6 bases, with 12 bases lying between them. Germline V gene data show CDR1 as MNHEY and CDR2 as SMNVEV (reference sequence). The CDR3 extends over 12 amino acids. The CDR3 DNA follows: TGTGCCAGCAGCAGGAACTTGGGCGAGCAGTACTTC. Its translation is CASSRNLGEQYF.

The rearrangement links TRBV6-4 to TRBJ1-5; D remains unclear. Germline assignment: CDR1 MRHNA and CDR2 SNTAGT. The V and J ends lost 0 bases and 2 bases respectively, with 2 bases between them. The CDR3 sequence is 13 residues long. In DNA form, the CDR3 reads TGTGCCAGCAGTGACTCGGGCAATCAGCCCCAGCATTTT. Encoded protein: CASSDSGNQPQHF.

This chain uses TRBV7-3 with TRBJ2-3; no firm D call. The CDR3 runs to 13 residues. Germline V gene lookup returns CDR1 SGHTA and CDR2 FQGTGA. Trimming removed 3 bases at V and 2 bases at J, with 6 bases between. The CDR3 region has the DNA TGTGCCAGCAGCTTTTACGACACAGATACGCAGTATTTT. This translates into CASSFYDTDTQYF.

This clone was seen only once. The junction departs from the called germline gene at one end, perhaps through a read error. The rearrangement uses TRBV9 and TRBJ1-1, with a tentative D call TRBD1 (6 bases). Germline loops: CDR1 SGDLS, CDR2 YYNGEE. This CDR3 has 14 residues. CDR3 residues: CASSVDGGRENQRF. The CDR3 DNA reads TGTGCCAGCAGCGTAGATGGGGGGCGCGAGAATCAACGGTTT.

The J gene is TRBJ2-7, the V gene TRBV11-2, with 10 bases fitting TRBD2. Germline CDR1 is SGHAT and CDR2 is FQNNGV. Germline trimming cut 1 base from V and 1 base from J; bases unmatched to any gene: 13. The CDR3 contains 19 residues. For the CDR3, the DNA is TGTGCCAGCAGCTTAGCCCTTACCGCTAGCGGGAGTGTTTCCTACGAGCAGTACTTC. Amino acid sequence: CASSLALTASGSVSYEQYF.

V gene TRBV7-2 combines with J gene TRBJ2-7, with D perhaps TRBD1 (6 bases). The ends were cut back, 5 bases at V and 0 bases at J, with 14 bases in the middle. The CDR3 length is 15 residues. In germline, CDR1 is SGHTA, CDR2 FQGNSA. The CDR3 protein is CASSPGTPYSYEQYF. The CDR3, as DNA: TGTGCCAGCAGCCCCGGGACACCTTACTCCTACGAGCAGTACTTC.

This clone appeared a single time. The chain employs TRBV19 and TRBJ2-4; D gene unclear. CDR3 length: 14 residues. The V gene lost 7 bases and the J gene lost 2 bases, with 12 bases spanning the gap. Germline V CDR1 and CDR2: LNHDA, SQIVND (reference sequence). The CDR3: CASMGRETKNIQYF. DNA for the CDR3: TGTGCCAGTATGGGAAGGGAAACCAAAAACATTCAGTACTTC.

The chain joins TRBV5-1 to TRBJ2-2; 7 nucleotides match TRBD1. V shed 2 bases, J shed 0 bases, and the junction held 4 bases outside the gene matches. Per germline, CDR1 SGHRS and CDR2 YFSETQ. This CDR3 region has 16 residues. CDR3 region: CASSLPGQPNTGELFF. CDR3 DNA: TGCGCCAGCAGCTTACCGGGACAGCCGAACACCGGGGAGCTGTTTTTT.

The chain employs TRBV7-9 and TRBJ2-1, with D perhaps TRBD1 or TRBD2 (5 bases each). Germline CDR1 SEHNR, CDR2 FQNEAQ (reference sequence). This CDR3 is built from 15 residues. Trimming took off 1 base at V and 3 bases at J, with 10 bases between the two ends. CDR3 loop: CASSLGGRIYNEQFF. For the CDR3, the DNA is TGTGCCAGCAGCTTAGGGGGACGGATCTACAATGAGCAGTTCTTC.

The J gene is TRBJ2-3, the V gene TRBV7-8; the match to TRBD1 covers 9 bases. Germline V gene sequence: CDR1 SGHVS, CDR2 FQNEAQ. The CDR3 is made up of 16 amino acids. Trimming took 0 bases from V and 5 from J; bases not matched to a gene: 6. CDR3 in DNA: TGTGCCAGCAGCTTAGCGCTAACAGGGGGCGGAGATACGCAGTATTTT. Translating it yields CASSLALTGGGDTQYF.

The chain carries TRBV7-9 and TRBJ1-1; possible D gene TRBD1, 6 bases. The V end was cut by 2 bases, the J end by 8 bases, with 21 bases between. The CDR3 is made up of 16 amino acids. CDR1 is SEHNR, CDR2 FQNEAQ, per germline (reference sequence). DNA for the CDR3: TGTGCCAGCAGCTTACAGGGGTCGACACAGAAGTTGGAAGCTTTCTTT. Amino acid sequence: CASSLQGSTQKLEAFF.

The chain carries TRBV7-3 and TRBJ2-3; TRBD2 matches 13 bases. The germline gives CDR1 SGHTA, CDR2 FQGTGA. The CDR3 sequence is 19 residues long. V dropped 2 bases and J dropped 0; count of bases not matched to a gene: 8. The CDR3 DNA follows: TGTGCCAGCAGCTTACAGGGCAGGGGACTAGCGGGGAGCACAGATACGCAGTATTTT. Translated, it gives CASSLQGRGLAGSTDTQYF.

This clone was detected only once. The V gene is TRBV7-2, the J gene TRBJ1-1, with D possibly matching TRBD1 (6 bases). This CDR3 spans 15 amino acids. V lost 5 bases and J 1 base, leaving 14 bases between the germline ends. Germline-derived CDR1 and CDR2 are SGHTA and FQGNSA. The CDR3 sequence: CASSPNLGGNTEAFF. As DNA, the CDR3 is TGTGCCAGCAGCCCCAACCTAGGGGGGAACACTGAAGCTTTCTTT. Together with reference TRBV7-2 and TRBJ1-1, the CDR3 gives the full variable domain: GAGVSQSPSNKVTEKGKDVELRCDPISGHTALYWYRQSLGQGLEFLIYFQGNSAPDKSGLPSDRFSAERTGGSVSTLTIQRTQQEDSAVYLCASSPNLGGNTEAFFGQGTRLTVV.

The V call is TRBV11-2, the J call TRBJ2-2, with 14 bases lining up with TRBD2. Losses at the gene ends were 3 bases for V and 0 bases for J; bases not matched to a gene: 3. Looked up from germline, CDR1 is SGHAT and CDR2 is FQNNGV. This CDR3 region has 18 residues. Here the CDR3 DNA reads TGTGCCAGCAGCTTGGCGACTAGCGGGGGGGCGAACACCGGGGAGCTGTTTTTT. It translates to CASSLATSGGANTGELFF. Full variable domain (missing parts from reference TRBV11-2 and TRBJ2-2): EAGVAQSPRYKIIEKRQSVAFWCNPISGHATLYWYQQILGQGPKLLIQFQNNGVVDDSQLPKDRFSAERLKGVDSTLKIQPAKLEDSAVYLCASSLATSGGANTGELFFGEGSRLTVL.

The chain joins TRBV9 to TRBJ2-1, with TRBD1 matching over 7 bases. Trimming at V came to 4 bases and at J to 3 bases, leaving 7 bases not matched to a gene. Germline values: CDR1 SGDLS, CDR2 YYNGEE. The CDR3 is made up of 15 amino acids. CDR3 DNA: TGTGCCAGCAGCTTTGGACAGGACCACTACAATGAGCAGTTCTTC. Translation gives CASSFGQDHYNEQFF.